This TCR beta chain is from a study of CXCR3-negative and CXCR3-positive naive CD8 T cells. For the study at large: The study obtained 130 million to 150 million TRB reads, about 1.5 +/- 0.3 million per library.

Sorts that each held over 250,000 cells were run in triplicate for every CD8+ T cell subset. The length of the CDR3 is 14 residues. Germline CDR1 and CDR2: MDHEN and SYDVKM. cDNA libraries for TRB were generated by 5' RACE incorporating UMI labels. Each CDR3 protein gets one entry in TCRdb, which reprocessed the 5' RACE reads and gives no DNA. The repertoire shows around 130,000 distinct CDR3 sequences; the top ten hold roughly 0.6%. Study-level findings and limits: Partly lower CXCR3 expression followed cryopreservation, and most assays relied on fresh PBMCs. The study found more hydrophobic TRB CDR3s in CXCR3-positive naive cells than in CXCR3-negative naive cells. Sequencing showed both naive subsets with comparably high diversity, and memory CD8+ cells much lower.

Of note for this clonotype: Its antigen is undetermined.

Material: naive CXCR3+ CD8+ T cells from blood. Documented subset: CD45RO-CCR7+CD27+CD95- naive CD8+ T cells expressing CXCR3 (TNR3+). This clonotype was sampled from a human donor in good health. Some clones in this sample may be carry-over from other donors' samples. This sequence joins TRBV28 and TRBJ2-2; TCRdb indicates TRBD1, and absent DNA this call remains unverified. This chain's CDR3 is CASSWDSNTGELFF.